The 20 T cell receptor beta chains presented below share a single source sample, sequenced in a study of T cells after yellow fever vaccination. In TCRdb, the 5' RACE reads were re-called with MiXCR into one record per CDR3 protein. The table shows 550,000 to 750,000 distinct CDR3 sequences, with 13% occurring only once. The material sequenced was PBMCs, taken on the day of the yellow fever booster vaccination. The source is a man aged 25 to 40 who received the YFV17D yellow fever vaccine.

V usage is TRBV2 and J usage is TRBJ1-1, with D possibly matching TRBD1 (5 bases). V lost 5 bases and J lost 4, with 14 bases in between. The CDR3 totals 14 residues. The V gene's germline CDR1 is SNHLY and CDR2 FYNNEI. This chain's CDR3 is CASSRTRSGTEAFF. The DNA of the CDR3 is TGTGCCAGCAGTCGGACACGGAGTGGCACTGAAGCTTTCTTT. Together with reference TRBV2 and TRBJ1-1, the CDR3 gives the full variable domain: EPEVTQTPSHQVTQMGQEVILRCVPISNHLYFYWYRQILGQKVEFLVSFYNNEISEKSEIFDDQFSVERPDGSNFTLKIRSTKLEDSAMYFCASSRTRSGTEAFFGQGTRLTVV.

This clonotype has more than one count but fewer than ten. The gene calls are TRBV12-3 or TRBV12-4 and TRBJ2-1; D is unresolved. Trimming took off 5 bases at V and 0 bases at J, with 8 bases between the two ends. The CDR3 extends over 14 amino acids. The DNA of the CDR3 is TGTGCCAGCAGTCTCTTCCTCTCCTACAATGAGCAGTTCTTC. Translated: CASSLFLSYNEQFF.

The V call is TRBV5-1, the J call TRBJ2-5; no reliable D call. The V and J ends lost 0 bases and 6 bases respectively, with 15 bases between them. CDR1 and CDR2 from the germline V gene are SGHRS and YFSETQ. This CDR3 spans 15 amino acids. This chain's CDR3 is CASSLDGGRSKTQYF. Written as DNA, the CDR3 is TGCGCCAGCAGCTTGGACGGTGGTCGTTCAAAGACCCAGTACTTC.

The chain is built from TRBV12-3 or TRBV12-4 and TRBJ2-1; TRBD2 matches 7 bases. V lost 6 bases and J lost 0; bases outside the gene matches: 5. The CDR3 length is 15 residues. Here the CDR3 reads CASRAGTNSYNEQFF. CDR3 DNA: TGTGCCAGCAGGGCCGGGACTAACTCCTACAATGAGCAGTTCTTC.

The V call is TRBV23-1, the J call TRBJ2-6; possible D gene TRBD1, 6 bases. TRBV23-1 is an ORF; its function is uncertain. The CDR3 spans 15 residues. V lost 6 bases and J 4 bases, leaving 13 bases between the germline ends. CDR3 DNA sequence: TGCGCCAGCAGCCAAGGGGACACCGGGGCCAACGTCCTGACTTTC. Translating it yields CASSQGDTGANVLTF.

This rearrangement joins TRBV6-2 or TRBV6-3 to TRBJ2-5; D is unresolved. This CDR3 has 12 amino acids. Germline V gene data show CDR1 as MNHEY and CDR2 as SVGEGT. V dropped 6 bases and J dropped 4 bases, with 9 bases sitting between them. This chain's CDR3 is CASSQEIETQYF. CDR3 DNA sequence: TGTGCCAGCAGCCAGGAGATAGAGACCCAGTACTTC.

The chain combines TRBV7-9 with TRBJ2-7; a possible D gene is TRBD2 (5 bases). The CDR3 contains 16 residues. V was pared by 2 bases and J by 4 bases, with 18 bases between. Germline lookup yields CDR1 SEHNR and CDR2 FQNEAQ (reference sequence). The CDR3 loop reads CASSLSRLDRGYEQYF. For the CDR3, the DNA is TGTGCCAGCAGCTTATCCAGACTTGACCGGGGATACGAGCAGTACTTC.

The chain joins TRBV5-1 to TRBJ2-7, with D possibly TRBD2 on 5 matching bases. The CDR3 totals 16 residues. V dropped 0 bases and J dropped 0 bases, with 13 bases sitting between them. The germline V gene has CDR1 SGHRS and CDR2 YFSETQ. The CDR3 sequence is CASSLATGFSSYEQYF. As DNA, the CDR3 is TGCGCCAGCAGCTTGGCTACGGGGTTCAGCTCCTACGAGCAGTACTTC. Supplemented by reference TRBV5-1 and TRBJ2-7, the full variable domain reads KAGVTQTPRYLIKTRGQQVTLSCSPISGHRSVSWYQQTPGQGLQFLFEYFSETQRNKGNFPGRFSGRQFSNSRSEMNVSTLELGDSALYLCASSLATGFSSYEQYFGPGTRLTVT.

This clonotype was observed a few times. The CDR3 spells CASSLVGATAEAFF. The CDR3, as DNA: TGTGCCAGCAGCTTAGTGGGGGCGACGGCTGAAGCTTTCTTT. This chain uses TRBV13 with TRBJ1-1, with TRBD1 as a possible D gene (6 bases). The V gene lost 1 base and the J gene lost 6 bases, with 12 bases spanning the gap. The CDR3 length is 14 residues. From germline, CDR1 is PRHDT and CDR2 FYEKMQ (reference sequence).

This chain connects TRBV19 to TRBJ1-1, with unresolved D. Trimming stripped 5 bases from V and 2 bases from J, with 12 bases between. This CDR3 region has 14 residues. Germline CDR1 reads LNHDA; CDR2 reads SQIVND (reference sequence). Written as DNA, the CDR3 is TGTGCCAGTAGTGAATGGACGGCAAACACTGAAGCTTTCTTT. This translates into CASSEWTANTEAFF.

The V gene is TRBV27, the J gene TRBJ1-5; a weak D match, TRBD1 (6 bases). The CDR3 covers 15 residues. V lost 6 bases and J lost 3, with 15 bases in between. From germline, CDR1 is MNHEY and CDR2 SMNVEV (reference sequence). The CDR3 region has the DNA TGTGCCAGCAGCACCACCGGACAGCTCAATCAGCCCCAGCATTTT. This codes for CASSTTGQLNQPQHF.

DNA for the CDR3: TGTGCCTGCACCTCCCGGGTGGGTCTTATCGATGGCTACACCTTC. This codes for CACTSRVGLIDGYTF. The rearrangement uses TRBV3-1 and TRBJ1-2; D remains ambiguous. The CDR3 length is 15 residues. The germline V gene has CDR1 LGHDT and CDR2 YNNKEL (reference sequence). Trimming took off 11 bases at V and 6 bases at J, with 25 bases between the two ends. Complete variable domain (other parts from reference TRBV3-1 and TRBJ1-2): DTAVSQTPKYLVTQMGNDKSIKCEQNLGHDTMYWYKQDSKKFLKIMFSYNNKELIINETVPNRFSPKSPDKAHLNLHINSLELGDSAVYFCACTSRVGLIDGYTFGSGTRLTVV.

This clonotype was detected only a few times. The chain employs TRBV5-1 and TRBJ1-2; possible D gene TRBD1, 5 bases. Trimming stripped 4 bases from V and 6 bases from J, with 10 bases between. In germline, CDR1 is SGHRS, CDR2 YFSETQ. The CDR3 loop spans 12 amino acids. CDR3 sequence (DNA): TGCGCCAGCAGCCCTAGGGGTGATGGCTACACCTTC. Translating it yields CASSPRGDGYTF. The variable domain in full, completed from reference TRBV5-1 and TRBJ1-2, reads KAGVTQTPRYLIKTRGQQVTLSCSPISGHRSVSWYQQTPGQGLQFLFEYFSETQRNKGNFPGRFSGRQFSNSRSEMNVSTLELGDSALYLCASSPRGDGYTFGSGTRLTVV.

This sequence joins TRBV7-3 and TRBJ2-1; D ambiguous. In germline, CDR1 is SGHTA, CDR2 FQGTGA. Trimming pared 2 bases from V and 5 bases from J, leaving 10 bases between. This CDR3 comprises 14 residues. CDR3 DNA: TGTGCCAGCAGCTTAGCGGATGGCAACAATGAGCAGTTCTTC. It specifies CASSLADGNNEQFF.

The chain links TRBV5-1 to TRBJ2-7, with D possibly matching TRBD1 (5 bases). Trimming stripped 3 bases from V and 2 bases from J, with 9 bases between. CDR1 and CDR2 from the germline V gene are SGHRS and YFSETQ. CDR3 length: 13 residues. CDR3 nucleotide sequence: TGCGCCAGCAGCTCGACAGAGGCCTACGAGCAGTACTTC. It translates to CASSSTEAYEQYF.

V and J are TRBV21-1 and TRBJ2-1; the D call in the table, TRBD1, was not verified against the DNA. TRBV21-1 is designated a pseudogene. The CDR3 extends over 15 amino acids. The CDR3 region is CASIRGGGSYNEQFF. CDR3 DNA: TGTGCCAGCATAAGGGGCGGGGGAAGCTACAATGAGCAGTTCTTC.

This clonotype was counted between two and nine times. CDR3 sequence reads: CSARDWVGLHQETQYF. The CDR3 coding sequence is TGCAGTGCTAGAGATTGGGTCGGACTACACCAAGAGACCCAGTACTTC. The chain links TRBV20-1 to TRBJ2-5, with D perhaps matching TRBD2 (6 bases). Germline assignment: CDR1 DFQATT and CDR2 SNEGSKA (reference sequence). The CDR3 covers 16 residues. The ends were cut back, 0 bases at V and 0 bases at J, with 14 bases in the middle.

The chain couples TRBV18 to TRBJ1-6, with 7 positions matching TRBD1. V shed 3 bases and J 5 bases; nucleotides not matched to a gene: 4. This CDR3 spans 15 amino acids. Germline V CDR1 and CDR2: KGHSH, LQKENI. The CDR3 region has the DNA TGTGCCAGCTCACCGGGGACAGCCGATAATTCACCCCTCCACTTT. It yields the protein CASSPGTADNSPLHF.

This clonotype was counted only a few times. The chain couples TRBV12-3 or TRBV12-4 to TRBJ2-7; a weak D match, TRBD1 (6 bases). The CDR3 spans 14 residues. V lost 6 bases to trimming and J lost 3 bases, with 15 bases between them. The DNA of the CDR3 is TGTGCCAGCAGACCCGGACAGCCAAACTACGAGCAGTACTTC. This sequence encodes CASRPGQPNYEQYF.

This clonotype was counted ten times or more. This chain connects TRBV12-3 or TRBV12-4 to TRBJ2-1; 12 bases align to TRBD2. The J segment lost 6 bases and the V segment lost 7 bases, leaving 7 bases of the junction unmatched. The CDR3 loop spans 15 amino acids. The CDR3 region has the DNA TGTGCCAGCACCGCTAGCGGGAGGGCCTCCAATGAGCAGTTCTTC. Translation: CASTASGRASNEQFF.